This record looks at one TCR beta chain sequence and its context. These data originate in a study of blood T cell repertoires in COVID-19. Study-wide background: Researchers got acute and convalescent COVID-19 samples from the United States, Italy and Spain.

From germline, CDR1 is MDHEN and CDR2 SYDVKM. The V and J ends lost 2 bases and 10 bases respectively, with 23 bases between them. The CDR3 runs 16 residues. Profiled with immunoSEQ multiplex PCR; TCRdb holds only in-frame clones, not every one. The table includes 35,000 to 55,000 clones, roughly 88% detected once. The receptor comes from a human donor in a cohort sampled during active COVID-19. Sequencing input: peripheral blood. This chain links TRBV28 with TRBJ1-2; D perhaps matches TRBD1 (5 bases). The CDR3 sequence is CASSLRQGGRFADYTF. The CDR3 DNA sequence: TGTGCCAGCAGTTTAAGGCAGGGAGGGCGTTTTGCGGACTACACCTTC.